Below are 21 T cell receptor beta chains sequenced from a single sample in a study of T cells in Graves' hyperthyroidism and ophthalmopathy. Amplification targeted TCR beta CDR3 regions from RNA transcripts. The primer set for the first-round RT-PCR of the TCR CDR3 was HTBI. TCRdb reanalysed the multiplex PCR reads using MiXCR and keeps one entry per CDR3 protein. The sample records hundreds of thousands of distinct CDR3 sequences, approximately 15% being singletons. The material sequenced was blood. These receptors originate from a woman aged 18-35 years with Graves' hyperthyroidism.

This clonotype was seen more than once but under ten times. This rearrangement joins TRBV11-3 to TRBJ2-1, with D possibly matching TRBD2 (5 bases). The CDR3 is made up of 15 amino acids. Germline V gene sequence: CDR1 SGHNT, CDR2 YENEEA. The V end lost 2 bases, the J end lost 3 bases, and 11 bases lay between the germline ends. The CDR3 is CASSLTGSIYNEQFF. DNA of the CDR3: TGTGCCAGCAGCTTAACGGGGAGTATCTACAATGAGCAGTTCTTC.

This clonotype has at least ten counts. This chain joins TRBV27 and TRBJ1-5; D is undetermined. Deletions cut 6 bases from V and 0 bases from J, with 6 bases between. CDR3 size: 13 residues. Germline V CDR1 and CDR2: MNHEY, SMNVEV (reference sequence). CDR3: CASSLGSNQPQHF. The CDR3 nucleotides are TGTGCCAGCAGCTTAGGTAGCAATCAGCCCCAGCATTTT.

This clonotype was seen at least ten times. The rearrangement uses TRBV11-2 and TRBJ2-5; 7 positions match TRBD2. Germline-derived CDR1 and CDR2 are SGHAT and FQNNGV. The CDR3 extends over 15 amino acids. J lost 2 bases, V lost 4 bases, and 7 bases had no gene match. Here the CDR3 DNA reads TGTGCCAGCAGCTCTATAGCGGGCAAGCAAGAGACCCAGTACTTC. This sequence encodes CASSSIAGKQETQYF.

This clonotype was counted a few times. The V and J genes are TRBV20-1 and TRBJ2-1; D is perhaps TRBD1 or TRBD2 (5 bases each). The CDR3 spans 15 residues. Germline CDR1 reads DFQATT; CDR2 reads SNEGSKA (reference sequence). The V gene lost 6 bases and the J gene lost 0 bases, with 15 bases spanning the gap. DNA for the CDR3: TGCAGTGCCTTGGGGGACGGTTTCTCCTACAATGAGCAGTTCTTC. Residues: CSALGDGFSYNEQFF.

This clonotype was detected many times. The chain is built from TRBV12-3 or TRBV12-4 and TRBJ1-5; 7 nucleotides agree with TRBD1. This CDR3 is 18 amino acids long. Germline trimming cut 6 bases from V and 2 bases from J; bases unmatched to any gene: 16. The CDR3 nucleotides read TGTGCCAGCAGCTCGGGACAGTTGGGGTCTGGGGGCAATCAGCCCCAGCATTTT. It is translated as CASSSGQLGSGGNQPQHF.

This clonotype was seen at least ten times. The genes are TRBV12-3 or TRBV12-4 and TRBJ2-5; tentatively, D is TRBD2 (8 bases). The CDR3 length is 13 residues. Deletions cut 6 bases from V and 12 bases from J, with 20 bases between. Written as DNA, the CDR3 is TGTGCCAGCAGCCCAGGGGGTAGCGGGACAAAGTACTTC. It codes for CASSPGGSGTKYF.

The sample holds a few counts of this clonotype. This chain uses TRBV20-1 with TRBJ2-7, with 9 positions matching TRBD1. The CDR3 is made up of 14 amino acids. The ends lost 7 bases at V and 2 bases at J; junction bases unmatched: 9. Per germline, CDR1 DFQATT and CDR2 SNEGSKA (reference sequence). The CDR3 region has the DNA TGCAGTGGATCCCGGGACAGGGCGACCTACGAGCAGTACTTC. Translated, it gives CSGSRDRATYEQYF.

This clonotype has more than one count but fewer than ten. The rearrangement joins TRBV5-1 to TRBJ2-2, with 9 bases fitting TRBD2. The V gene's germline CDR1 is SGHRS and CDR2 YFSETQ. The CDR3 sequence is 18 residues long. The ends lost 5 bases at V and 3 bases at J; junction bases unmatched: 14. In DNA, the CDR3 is TGCGCCAGCAGATTACGTAGCGGGAGTTTAACGGACACCGGGGAGCTGTTTTTT. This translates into CASRLRSGSLTDTGELFF.

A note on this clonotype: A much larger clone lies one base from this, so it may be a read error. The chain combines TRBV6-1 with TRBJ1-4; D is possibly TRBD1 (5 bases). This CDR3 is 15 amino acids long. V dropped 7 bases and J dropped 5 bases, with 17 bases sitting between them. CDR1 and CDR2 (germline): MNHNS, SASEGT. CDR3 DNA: TGTGCCAGCAATGATCCAGGGTACGAGAATGAAAAACTGTTTTTT. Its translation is CASNDPGYENEKLFF.

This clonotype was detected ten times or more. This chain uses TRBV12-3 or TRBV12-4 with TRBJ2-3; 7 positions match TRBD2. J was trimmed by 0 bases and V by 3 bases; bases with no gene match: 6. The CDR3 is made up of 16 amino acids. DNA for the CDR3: TGTGCCAGCAGTTTGGTGCGGGAGATAAGCACAGATACGCAGTATTTT. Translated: CASSLVREISTDTQYF.

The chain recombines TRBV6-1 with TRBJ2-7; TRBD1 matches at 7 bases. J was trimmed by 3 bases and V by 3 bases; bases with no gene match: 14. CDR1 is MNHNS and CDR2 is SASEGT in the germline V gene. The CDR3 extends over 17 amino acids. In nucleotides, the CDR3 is TGTGCCAGCAGTGAGGAACTTAGGGGGCCGGTATACTACGAGCAGTACTTC. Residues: CASSEELRGPVYYEQYF.

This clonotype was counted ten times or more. CDR3 sequence: CAWSGYGMNTEAFF. The DNA of the CDR3 is TGTGCCTGGAGTGGATACGGAATGAACACTGAAGCTTTCTTT. This chain links TRBV30 with TRBJ1-1; D is uncertain. Germline lookup yields CDR1 GTSNPN and CDR2 SVGIG (reference sequence). V lost 1 base and J lost 0, with 9 bases in between. The CDR3 is 14 amino acids.

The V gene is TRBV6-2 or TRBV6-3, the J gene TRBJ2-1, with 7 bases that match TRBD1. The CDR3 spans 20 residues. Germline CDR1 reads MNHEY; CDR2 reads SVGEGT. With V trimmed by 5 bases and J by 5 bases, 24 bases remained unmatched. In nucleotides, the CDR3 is TGTGCCAGCAGTAGGTGGTCATTAGGGGGCGCGTTGGGAACCGACAATGAGCAGTTCTTC. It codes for CASSRWSLGGALGTDNEQFF.

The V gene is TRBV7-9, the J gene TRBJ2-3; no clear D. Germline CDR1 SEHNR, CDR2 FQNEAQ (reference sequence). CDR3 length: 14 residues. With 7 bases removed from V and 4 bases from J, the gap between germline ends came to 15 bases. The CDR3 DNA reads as TGTGCCAGCAACTCCCTCGGCGTTTCAGATACGCAGTATTTT. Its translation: CASNSLGVSDTQYF.

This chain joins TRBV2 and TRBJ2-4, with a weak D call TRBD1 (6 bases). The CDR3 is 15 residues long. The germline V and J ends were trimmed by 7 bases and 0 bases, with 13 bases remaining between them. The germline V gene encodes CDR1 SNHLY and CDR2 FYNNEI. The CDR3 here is CASTRGSLAKNIQYF. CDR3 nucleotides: TGTGCCAGCACCAGGGGATCCCTAGCCAAAAACATTCAGTACTTC.

This CDR3 is CSARAGWGLKYNEQFF. CDR3 DNA sequence: TGCAGTGCTAGAGCCGGCTGGGGGCTGAAATACAATGAGCAGTTCTTC. This sequence joins TRBV20-1 and TRBJ2-1, with D possibly TRBD1 on 6 matching bases. The CDR3 length is 16 residues. Germline V CDR1 and CDR2: DFQATT, SNEGSKA (reference sequence). Deletions cut 1 base from V and 4 bases from J, with 17 bases between.

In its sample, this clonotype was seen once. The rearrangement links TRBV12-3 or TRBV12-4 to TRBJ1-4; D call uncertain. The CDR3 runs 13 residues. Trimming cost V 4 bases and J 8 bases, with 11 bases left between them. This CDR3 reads CASSSTTREKLFF. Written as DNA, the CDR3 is TGTGCCAGCAGTTCGACTACGCGGGAAAAACTGTTTTTT.

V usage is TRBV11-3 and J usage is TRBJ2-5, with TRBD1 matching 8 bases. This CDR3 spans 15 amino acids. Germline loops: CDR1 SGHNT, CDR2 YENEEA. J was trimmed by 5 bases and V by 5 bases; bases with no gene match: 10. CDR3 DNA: TGTGCCAGCAGCATAAGGACAGGGCCGAGGGAGACCCAGTACTTC. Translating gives CASSIRTGPRETQYF. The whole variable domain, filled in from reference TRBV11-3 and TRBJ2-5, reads EAGVVQSPRYKIIEKKQPVAFWCNPISGHNTLYWYLQNLGQGPELLIRYENEEAVDDSQLPKDRFSAERLKGVDSTLKIQPAELGDSAVYLCASSIRTGPRETQYFGPGTRLLVL.

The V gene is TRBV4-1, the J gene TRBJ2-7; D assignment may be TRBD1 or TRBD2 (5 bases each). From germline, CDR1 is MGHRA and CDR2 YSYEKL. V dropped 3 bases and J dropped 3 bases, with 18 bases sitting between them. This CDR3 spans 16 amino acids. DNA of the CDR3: TGCGCCAGCAGCCACCTGCCCGGGCGTGGGGGCTACGAGCAGTACTTC. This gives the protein CASSHLPGRGGYEQYF.

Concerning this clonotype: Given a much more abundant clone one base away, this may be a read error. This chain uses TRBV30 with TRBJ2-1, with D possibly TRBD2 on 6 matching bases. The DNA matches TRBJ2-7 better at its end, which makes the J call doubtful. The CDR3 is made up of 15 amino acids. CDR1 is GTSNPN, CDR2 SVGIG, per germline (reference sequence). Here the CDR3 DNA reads TGTGCCTGGAGTATACTAGCTCTGGGTCTCAATGAGCAGTACTTC. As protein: CAWSILALGLNEQYF.

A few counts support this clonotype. The CDR3 DNA follows: TGTGCCAGCAGCCCAGAGTGGAATACCCCCTACGAGCAGTACTTC. Its protein is CASSPEWNTPYEQYF. The chain links TRBV7-9 to TRBJ2-7; D is unclear. This CDR3 spans 15 amino acids. From germline, CDR1 is SEHNR and CDR2 FQNEAQ (reference sequence). V shed 5 bases and J shed 2 bases, with 16 bases lying between them.